Described below is a single T cell receptor (beta chain) sequence and its context. The junction departs from the called germline gene at one end, perhaps through a read error. This record belongs to a study of CD8 T cells in Susac syndrome. Reverse transcription of about 0.5 to 1 ug RNA was carried out with random hexamers. The immunoSEQ assay covered 54 Vbeta and 13 Jbeta segments for CDR3. TCRdb used MiXCR to reprocess the immunoSEQ multiplex PCR reads, holding one entry per CDR3 protein. The sample contains 85,000 to 90,000 distinct CDR3 sequences, over 80% of which appear only once. The germline gives CDR1 SQVTM, CDR2 ANQGSEA. The CDR3 runs 8 residues.

This TCR was recovered from a human donor in good health. The V gene is TRBV29-1, the J gene TRBJ2-1; possible D gene TRBD2, 5 bases. The sample was CD8+ T cells from PBMCs. CDR3 in DNA: TGCAGCGTTGGCCCCCGGGGCTTC. Translated, it gives CSVGPRGF.